This T cell receptor (beta chain) was found in a study of T cells expressing NK-cell markers. Study details: Each TCR beta repertoire originated in sorted T cells that were CD3+CD56+NKG2C+, CD3+CD56+NKG2C- or CD3+CD56-NKG2C+.

Points on this clonotype: Its specificity is unknown.

Scientists made TCR beta cDNA using 5'RACE template switching with UMIs. TCRdb re-called the 5' RACE reads, yielding one record per CDR3 amino acid sequence without DNA. In total, the table holds more than 400,000 distinct CDR3 sequences. Study results and limitations: Of the CD8+ T cells in over five donors, about 1.0-8% belonged to dominant NKG2C+ clonotypes. The HCMV specificity of the expanded NKG2C+ T cell clones stayed unresolved.

In germline, CDR1 is SGHDN, CDR2 FVKESK. CDR3 length: 16 residues. The genes are TRBV14 and TRBJ2-3; TCRdb proposes TRBD1, but this gene call is untestable without DNA. Sequencing was carried out using blood T cells: a sorted CD56 or NKG2C T cell subset, CD4+ or CD8+ T cells, or bulk PBMC T cells (not recorded which). This TCR came from a woman between 18 and 75 years old in good health. This chain's CDR3 is CASSQGARGSRDTQYF.